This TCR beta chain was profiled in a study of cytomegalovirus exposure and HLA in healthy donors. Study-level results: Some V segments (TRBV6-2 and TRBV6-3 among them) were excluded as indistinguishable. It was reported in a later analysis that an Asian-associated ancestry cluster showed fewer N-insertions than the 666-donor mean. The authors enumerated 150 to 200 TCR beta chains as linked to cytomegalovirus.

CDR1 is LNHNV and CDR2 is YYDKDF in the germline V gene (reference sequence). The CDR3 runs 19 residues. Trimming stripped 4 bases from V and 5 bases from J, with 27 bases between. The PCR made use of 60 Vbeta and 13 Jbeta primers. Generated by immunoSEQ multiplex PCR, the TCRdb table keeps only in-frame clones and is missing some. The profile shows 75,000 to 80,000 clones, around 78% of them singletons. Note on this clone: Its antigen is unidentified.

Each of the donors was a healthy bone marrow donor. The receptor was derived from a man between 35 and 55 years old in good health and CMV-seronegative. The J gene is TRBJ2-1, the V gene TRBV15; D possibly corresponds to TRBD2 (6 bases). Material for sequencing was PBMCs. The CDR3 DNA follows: TGTGCCACCAGCACCCTAACCCGCCGGCTAGCGAAAGATAACAATGAGCAGTTCTTC. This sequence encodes CATSTLTRRLAKDNNEQFF.